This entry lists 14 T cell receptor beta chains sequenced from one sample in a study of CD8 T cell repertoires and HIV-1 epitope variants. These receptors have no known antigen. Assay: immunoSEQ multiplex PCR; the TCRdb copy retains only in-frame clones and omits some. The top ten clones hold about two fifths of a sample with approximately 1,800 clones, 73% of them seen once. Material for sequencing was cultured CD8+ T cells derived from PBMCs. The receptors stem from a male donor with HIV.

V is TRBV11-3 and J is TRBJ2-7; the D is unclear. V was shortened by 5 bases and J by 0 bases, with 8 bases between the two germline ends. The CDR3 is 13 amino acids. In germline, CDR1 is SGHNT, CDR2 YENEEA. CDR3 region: CASSISGSYEQYF. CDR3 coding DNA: TGTGCCAGCAGCATATCCGGCTCCTACGAGCAGTACTTC.

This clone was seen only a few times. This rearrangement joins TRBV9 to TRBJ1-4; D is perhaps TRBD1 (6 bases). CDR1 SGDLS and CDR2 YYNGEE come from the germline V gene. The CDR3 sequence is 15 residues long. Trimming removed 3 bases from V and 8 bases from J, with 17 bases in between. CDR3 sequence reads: CASSEGGDKAEKLFF. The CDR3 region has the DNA TGTGCCAGCAGCGAGGGGGGTGACAAAGCAGAAAAACTGTTTTTT.

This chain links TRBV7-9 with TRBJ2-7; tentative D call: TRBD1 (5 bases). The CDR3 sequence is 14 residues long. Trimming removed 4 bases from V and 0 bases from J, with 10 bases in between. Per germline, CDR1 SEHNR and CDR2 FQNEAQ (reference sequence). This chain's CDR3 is CASSSKTDSYEQYF. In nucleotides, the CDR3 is TGTGCCAGCAGCTCCAAGACAGACTCCTACGAGCAGTACTTC.

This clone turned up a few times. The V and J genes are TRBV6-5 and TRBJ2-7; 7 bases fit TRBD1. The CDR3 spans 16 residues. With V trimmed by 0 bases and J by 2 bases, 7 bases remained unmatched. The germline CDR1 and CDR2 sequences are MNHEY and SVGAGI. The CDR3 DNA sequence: TGTGCCAGCAGTTACTCGGGTACAGGGGCCGCCTACGAGCAGTACTTC. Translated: CASSYSGTGAAYEQYF.

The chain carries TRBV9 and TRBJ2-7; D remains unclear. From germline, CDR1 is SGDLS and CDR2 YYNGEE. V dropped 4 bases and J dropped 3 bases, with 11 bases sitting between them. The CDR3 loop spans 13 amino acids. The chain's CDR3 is CASSTEGGYEQYF. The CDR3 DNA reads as TGTGCCAGCAGCACGGAAGGTGGCTACGAGCAGTACTTC.

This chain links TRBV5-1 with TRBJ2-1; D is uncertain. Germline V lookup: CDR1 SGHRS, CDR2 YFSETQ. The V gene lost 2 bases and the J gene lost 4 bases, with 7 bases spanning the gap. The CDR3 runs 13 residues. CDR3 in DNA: TGCGCCAGCAGCTTTGGTATGTACAATGAGCAGTTCTTC. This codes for CASSFGMYNEQFF.

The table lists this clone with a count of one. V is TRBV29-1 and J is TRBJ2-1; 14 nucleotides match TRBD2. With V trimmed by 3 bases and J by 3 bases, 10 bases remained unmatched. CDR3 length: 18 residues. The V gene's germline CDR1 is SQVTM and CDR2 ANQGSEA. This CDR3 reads CSVEFLWGLAGDYNEQFF. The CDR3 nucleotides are TGCAGCGTTGAGTTTTTGTGGGGACTAGCGGGGGACTACAATGAGCAGTTCTTC.

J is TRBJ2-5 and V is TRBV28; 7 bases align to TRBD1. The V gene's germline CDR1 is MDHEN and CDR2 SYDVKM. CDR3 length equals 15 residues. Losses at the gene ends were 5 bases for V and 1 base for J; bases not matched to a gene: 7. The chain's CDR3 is CASSRESGGQETQYF. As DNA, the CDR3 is TGTGCCAGCAGTCGTGAATCAGGGGGCCAAGAGACCCAGTACTTC.

CDR3 sequence: CASSPLAAGSNEKLFF. CDR3 DNA: TGTGCCAGCAGTCCCCTAGCGGCAGGGTCTAATGAAAAACTGTTTTTT. The rearrangement joins TRBV27 to TRBJ1-4; D perhaps matches TRBD1 (5 bases). The CDR3 has 16 residues. Germline CDR1 MNHEY, CDR2 SMNVEV (reference sequence). The germline V and J ends were trimmed by 5 bases and 3 bases, with 16 bases remaining between them.

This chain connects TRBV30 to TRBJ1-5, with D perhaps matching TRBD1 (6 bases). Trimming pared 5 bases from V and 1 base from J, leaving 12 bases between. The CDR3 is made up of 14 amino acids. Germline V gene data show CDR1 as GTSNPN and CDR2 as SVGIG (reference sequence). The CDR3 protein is CAWGTQSSNQPQHF. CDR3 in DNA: TGTGCCTGGGGGACACAATCCAGCAATCAGCCCCAGCATTTT. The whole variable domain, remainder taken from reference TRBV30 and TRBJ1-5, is SQTIHQWPATLVQPVGSPLSLECTVEGTSNPNLYWYRQAAGRGLQLLFYSVGIGQISSEVPQNLSASRPQDRQFILSSKKLLLSDSGFYLCAWGTQSSNQPQHFGDGTRLSIL.

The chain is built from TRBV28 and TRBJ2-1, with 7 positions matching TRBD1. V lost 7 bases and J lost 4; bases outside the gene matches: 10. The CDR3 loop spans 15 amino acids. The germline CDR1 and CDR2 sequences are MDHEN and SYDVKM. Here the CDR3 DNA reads TGTGCCAGCACCAAGGGGACAGACGATTACAATGAGCAGTTCTTC. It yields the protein CASTKGTDDYNEQFF.

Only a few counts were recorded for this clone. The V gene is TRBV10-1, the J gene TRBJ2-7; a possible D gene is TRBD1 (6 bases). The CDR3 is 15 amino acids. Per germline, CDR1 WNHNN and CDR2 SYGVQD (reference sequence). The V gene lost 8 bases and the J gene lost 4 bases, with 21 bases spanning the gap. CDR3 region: CASRLSIRGSYEQYF. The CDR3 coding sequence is TGCGCCAGCCGGCTGAGTATCAGGGGATCGTACGAGCAGTACTTC.

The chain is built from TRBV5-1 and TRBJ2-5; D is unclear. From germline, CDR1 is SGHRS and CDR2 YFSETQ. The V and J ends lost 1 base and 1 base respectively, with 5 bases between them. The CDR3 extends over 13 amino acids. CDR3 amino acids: CASSLLPQETQYF. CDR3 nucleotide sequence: TGCGCCAGCAGCTTGTTGCCCCAAGAGACCCAGTACTTC.

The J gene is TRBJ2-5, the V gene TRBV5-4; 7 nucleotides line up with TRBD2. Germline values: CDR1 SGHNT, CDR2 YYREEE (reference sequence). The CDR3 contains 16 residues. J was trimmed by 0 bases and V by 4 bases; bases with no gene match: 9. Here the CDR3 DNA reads TGTGCCAGCAGCGCGGTTATCGGGGGGAACCAAGAGACCCAGTACTTC. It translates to CASSAVIGGNQETQYF. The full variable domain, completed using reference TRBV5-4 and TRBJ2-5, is ETGVTQSPTHLIKTRGQQVTLRCSSQSGHNTVSWYQQALGQGPQFIFQYYREEENGRGNFPPRFSGLQFPNYSSELNVNALELDDSALYLCASSAVIGGNQETQYFGPGTRLLVL.